The T cell receptor (beta chain) described here comes from a study of shared clonotypes between healthy human individuals. General study results and limits: Relative to their counterparts shared across all four donors, non-shared clonotypes exhibited diminished generation probabilities. Naive CD4 clonotypes overlapped across a few donors at around 4.8%. There were few donors, and this limited the genetic and exposure-history diversity represented.

A word on this clone: As yet, its antigen is unknown.

The authors loaded 150 to 250 ng DNA, about 30,000 T cell genomes, into sorted-subset replicate PCRs. The assay was immunoSEQ multiplex PCR, and TCRdb's table has in-frame clones only and misses some. In the table there are roughly 640,000 clones, more than 95% of which are singletons. CDR1 MNHEY and CDR2 SVGAGI come from the germline V gene. Trimming removed 6 bases from V and 4 bases from J, with 16 bases in between. This CDR3 has 15 residues. Sequenced: naive CD4+ T cells sorted from blood. Subset reported: CD45RA+ positively selected. The clonotype comes from a woman younger than 45 in good health. The gene calls are TRBV6-5 and TRBJ1-3; D is perhaps TRBD1 (5 bases). The DNA for the CDR3 is TGTGCCAGCAGAAGGGACGGTGGAGCGGGAAACACCATATATTTT. This gives the protein CASRRDGGAGNTIYF.